Presented here are 4 T cell receptor beta chains from one specimen sequenced in a study of cytomegalovirus exposure and HLA in healthy donors. Libraries were prepared by immunoSEQ multiplex PCR; TCRdb keeps only in-frame clonotypes and omits some of them. The sample holds about 130,000 clones, roughly 87% seen once. The sequenced sample consisted of PBMCs. The receptors were gathered from a woman aged 18-30 years in good health and CMV-seropositive.

The sample holds one count of this clone. J is TRBJ2-7 and V is TRBV6-1; tentative D call: TRBD2 (6 bases). Trimming shortened V by 8 bases and J by 3 bases, and 14 bases separated the two germline ends. In germline, CDR1 is MNHNS, CDR2 SASEGT. This CDR3 has 13 residues. The CDR3 sequence is CASSEGPHYEQYF. The CDR3 bases are TGTGCCAGCTCGGAGGGGCCCCACTACGAGCAGTACTTC.

The chain couples TRBV6-1 to TRBJ1-2, with D hard to call. The CDR3 is 12 residues long. Germline V gene data show CDR1 as MNHNS and CDR2 as SASEGT. V dropped 4 bases and J dropped 6 bases, with 9 bases sitting between them. In nucleotides, the CDR3 is TGTGCCAGCAGTGGGGCAGCACATGGCTACACCTTC. Protein product: CASSGAAHGYTF.

The chain is built from TRBV7-6 and TRBJ1-3, with D perhaps TRBD1 (6 bases). Germline V gene sequence: CDR1 SGHVS, CDR2 FNYEAQ. Trimming pared 0 bases from V and 2 bases from J, leaving 11 bases between. The CDR3 extends over 16 amino acids. CDR3 sequence reads: CASSLAPRGAGNTIYF. CDR3 nucleotide sequence: TGTGCCAGCAGCTTAGCCCCCAGGGGAGCTGGAAACACCATATATTTT.

J is TRBJ2-3 and V is TRBV27; the D gene is possibly TRBD2 (5 bases). This CDR3 spans 15 amino acids. Trimming cost V 3 bases and J 0 bases, with 10 bases left between them. In germline, CDR1 is MNHEY, CDR2 SMNVEV (reference sequence). The CDR3 DNA follows: TGTGCCAGCAGTTTCGACGGGGTTAGCACAGATACGCAGTATTTT. This translates into CASSFDGVSTDTQYF.